This T cell receptor beta chain is drawn from a study of control samples from healthy donors and cancer patients. The V segment lost 3 bases and the J segment 4 bases; nucleotides outside the gene matches: 6. The CDR3 has 15 residues. CDR1 and CDR2 (germline): SNHLY, FYNNEI. The assay was immunoSEQ multiplex PCR, and TCRdb's table has in-frame clones only and misses some. This sample carries about 120,000 clones, 90% to 95% of them seen once, and the ten largest clones take 7.8%. The rearrangement uses TRBV2 and TRBJ2-1, with TRBD2 matching over 7 bases. The TCR was taken from a woman aged 18 to 35 in good health. Sequencing was carried out using blood. Here the CDR3 reads CASSEGLAAYNEQFF. DNA of the CDR3: TGTGCCAGCAGTGAGGGTCTAGCGGCGTACAATGAGCAGTTCTTC.